Each of the 9 T cell receptor beta chains below was sequenced from the same sample in a study of blood T cell repertoires in COVID-19. Assay used: immunoSEQ multiplex PCR; TCRdb lists only in-frame clones, some missing. The sample contains fewer than 450,000 clones, around 89% of which appear only once. Input material: peripheral blood. The receptors originated from a woman aged 45 to 65 with COVID-19, enrolled during active disease.

This clone was detected only once. This chain uses TRBV20-1 with TRBJ1-4; a possible D gene is TRBD1 (5 bases). Per the germline V gene, CDR1 is DFQATT and CDR2 is SNEGSKA (reference sequence). The CDR3 runs 15 residues. The V and J ends lost 3 bases and 5 bases respectively, with 16 bases between them. Written as DNA, the CDR3 is TGCAGTGCTAGTCCCTGGGGCGTGAAGAATGAAAAACTGTTTTTT. Translating it yields CSASPWGVKNEKLFF.

This clone was seen a single time. The rearrangement uses TRBV19 and TRBJ2-3; tentatively, D is TRBD2 (7 bases). The V end lost 2 bases, the J end lost 5 bases, and 14 bases lay between the germline ends. The CDR3 loop spans 15 amino acids. The germline CDR1 and CDR2 sequences are LNHDA and SQIVND (reference sequence). The CDR3: CASSIIGGAGDTQYF. The CDR3 DNA follows: TGTGCCAGTAGTATAATAGGGGGGGCAGGAGATACGCAGTATTTT.

The chain combines TRBV7-8 with TRBJ2-5, with 8 bases aligning to TRBD2. Germline values: CDR1 SGHVS, CDR2 FQNEAQ. J gave up 1 base and V 2 bases, and 18 bases lay outside the gene matches. CDR3 length: 20 amino acids. DNA for the CDR3: TGTGCCAGCAGCTTACCCCCTTGGGTAGCGGGGCCCCATCTCCAAGAGACCCAGTACTTC. Its protein product is CASSLPPWVAGPHLQETQYF.

J is TRBJ2-3 and V is TRBV9, with 9 bases that match TRBD2. The CDR3 loop spans 13 amino acids. Losses at the gene ends were 4 bases for V and 4 bases for J; bases not matched to a gene: 1. The germline V gene encodes CDR1 SGDLS and CDR2 YYNGEE. The CDR3 DNA reads as TGTGCCAGCAGCCGACTAGCGGCAGATACGCAGTATTTT. Encoded protein: CASSRLAADTQYF. The entire variable domain, with the rest obtained from reference TRBV9 and TRBJ2-3, is as follows: DSGVTQTPKHLITATGQRVTLRCSPRSGDLSVYWYQQSLDQGLQFLIQYYNGEERAKGNILERFSAQQFPDLHSELNLSSLELGDSALYFCASSRLAADTQYFGPGTRLTVL.

J is TRBJ1-6 and V is TRBV3-1 (or the pseudogene TRBV3-2), with D unclear. The CDR3 covers 14 residues. Germline lookup yields CDR1 LGHDT and CDR2 YNNKEL (reference sequence). V was cut by 0 bases and J by 10 bases, with 10 bases left in between. The CDR3 is CASSQDLGRSPLHF. CDR3 DNA sequence: TGTGCCAGCAGCCAAGATTTGGGGAGGTCACCCCTCCACTTT.

The V gene is TRBV19, the J gene TRBJ2-7; possibly TRBD1 for D (7 bases). Germline CDR1 and CDR2: LNHDA and SQIVND (reference sequence). The CDR3 extends over 15 amino acids. V lost 5 bases, J lost 2 bases, and 16 bases lay in between. CDR3 DNA sequence: TGTGCCAGTAGTCAGGGGGGCCCGACACCCTACGAGCAGTACTTC. Translated, it gives CASSQGGPTPYEQYF.

The gene calls are TRBV27 and TRBJ2-7, with TRBD1 matching 7 bases. The CDR3 is 13 amino acids. The ends lost 4 bases at V and 6 bases at J; junction bases unmatched: 6. Germline loops: CDR1 MNHEY, CDR2 SMNVEV (reference sequence). CDR3 sequence reads: CASSWTGSSEQYF. DNA of the CDR3: TGTGCCAGCAGTTGGACAGGATCGAGCGAGCAGTACTTC.

The CDR3 DNA reads as TGTGCCAGCAGTGATCATGCAGGGCATGAAAAACTGTTTTTT. Its translation: CASSDHAGHEKLFF. This chain joins TRBV6-1 and TRBJ1-4, with D maybe TRBD1 (5 bases). Trimming pared 3 bases from V and 6 bases from J, leaving 11 bases between. This CDR3 spans 14 amino acids. Germline V CDR1 and CDR2: MNHNS, SASEGT.

V is TRBV20-1 and J is TRBJ1-5, with a tentative D call TRBD1 (6 bases). V lost 3 bases and J 5 bases, leaving 8 bases between the germline ends. CDR3 size: 12 residues. The germline gives CDR1 DFQATT, CDR2 SNEGSKA (reference sequence). CDR3: CSASTGYQPQHF. For the CDR3, the DNA is TGCAGTGCTAGTACAGGGTATCAGCCCCAGCATTTT.